A single T cell receptor (beta chain) is shown here with its context. What it binds is unknown. This specimen belongs to a study of somatic mutations in cytotoxic T cells in rheumatoid arthritis. Study context: Flow-sorting brought some V beta antibody-stained T-cell populations to nearly 100% purity, V beta1+ cells sequenced for TCRB among them. Findings and caveats of the study: Rheumatoid arthritis patients, but not healthy controls, exhibited increasing CD8+ clonality with age. Nobody had found out which antigens the expanded CD8+ clones targeted.

There are 14 residues in the CDR3. Trimming removed 2 bases at V and 1 base at J, with 12 bases between. CDR1 GTSNPN and CDR2 SVGIG come from the germline V gene (reference sequence). Sequencing used immunoSEQ multiplex PCR; TCRdb keeps in-frame clones, though not all of them. The sample contains roughly 13,000 clones, approximately 74% of which appear only once. The chain is built from TRBV30 and TRBJ2-7; no definite D call. The sequence was obtained from an adult with rheumatoid arthritis. Sequencing used CD8+ T cells sorted from blood. The CDR3 bases are TGTGCCTGGAGTACGGGCTACGGGTCCTACGAGCAGTACTTC. Amino acid sequence: CAWSTGYGSYEQYF.